This T cell receptor beta chain was identified during a study of shared clonotypes between healthy human individuals. Here immunoSEQ multiplex PCR was the method, and the copy in TCRdb shows in-frame clones only, minus some. The table records some 2,500,000 clones, over 85% of them present only once. CDR3 length: 14 residues. The V end lost 1 base, the J end lost 7 bases, and 12 bases lay between the germline ends. Per germline, CDR1 SGHRS and CDR2 YFSETQ. Material: naive CD4+ T cells from PBMCs. Subset indicated: CD45RA+ positively selected. This chain joins TRBV5-1 and TRBJ2-1, with D perhaps matching TRBD1 (6 bases). The TCR sequence derives from a man aged 18 to 29 in good health. Some clones in this sample may be carry-over from other donors' samples. The CDR3 loop is CASSLTGWENEQFF. The CDR3 DNA sequence: TGCGCCAGCAGCTTGACAGGGTGGGAAAATGAGCAGTTCTTC.